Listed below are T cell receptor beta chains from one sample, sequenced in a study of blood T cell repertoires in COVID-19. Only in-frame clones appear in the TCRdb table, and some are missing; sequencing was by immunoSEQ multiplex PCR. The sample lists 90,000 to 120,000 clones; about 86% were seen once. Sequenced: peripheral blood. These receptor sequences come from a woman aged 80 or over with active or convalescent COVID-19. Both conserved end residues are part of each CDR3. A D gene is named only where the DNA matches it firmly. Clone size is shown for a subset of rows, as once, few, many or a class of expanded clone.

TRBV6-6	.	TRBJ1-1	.	CASSDPSGNTEAFF	TGTGCCAGCAGCGACCCCTCGGGGAACACTGAAGCTTTCTTT
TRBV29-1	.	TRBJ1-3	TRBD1	CSAGTENTIYF	TGCAGCGCGGGGACAGAAAACACCATATATTTT
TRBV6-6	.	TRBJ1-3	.	CASSSATGQTGNTIYF	TGTGCCAGCAGTTCCGCCACAGGGCAAACTGGAAACACCATATATTTT
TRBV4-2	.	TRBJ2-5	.	CASSQDLGDKGRAQYF	TGTGCCAGCAGCCAAGATCTAGGGGACAAAGGGAGGGCCCAGTACTTC
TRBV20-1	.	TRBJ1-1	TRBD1	CSAREDRVAF	TGCAGTGCTAGAGAGGACAGGGTTGCATTT
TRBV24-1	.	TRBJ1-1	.	CATSDLWGGEAFF	TGTGCCACCAGTGATCTATGGGGGGGTGAAGCTTTCTTT
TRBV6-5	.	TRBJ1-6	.	CASSSGSPLHF	TGTGCCAGCAGTTCGGGGTCACCCCTCCACTTT
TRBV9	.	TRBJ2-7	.	CASSQRPGQGGDEQYF	TGTGCCAGCAGCCAGAGACCAGGACAGGGAGGGGACGAGCAGTACTTC
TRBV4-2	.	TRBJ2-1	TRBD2	CASSQENQLLGLGVDEQFF	TGTGCCAGCAGCCAAGAAAATCAGCTTCTGGGACTAGGAGTCGATGAGCAGTTCTTC
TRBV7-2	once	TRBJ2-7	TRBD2	CASSLVAGDPEQYF	TGTGCCAGCAGCTTAGTAGCGGGAGACCCCGAGCAGTACTTC
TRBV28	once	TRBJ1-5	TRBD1	CASSPSGQGSNQPQHF	TGTGCCAGCAGTCCCTCAGGACAGGGTAGCAATCAGCCCCAGCATTTT
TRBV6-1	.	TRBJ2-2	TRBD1	CASSVDRGVVSGELFF	TGTGCCAGCAGTGTTGACAGGGGTGTTGTGTCCGGGGAGCTGTTTTTT
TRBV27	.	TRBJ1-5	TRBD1	CASSVTGSGQPQHF	TGTGCCAGCAGTGTGACAGGGAGTGGACAGCCCCAGCATTTT
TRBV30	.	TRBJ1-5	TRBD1	CAWSIRQGLQPQHF	TGTGCCTGGAGTATAAGACAGGGGCTTCAGCCCCAGCATTTT
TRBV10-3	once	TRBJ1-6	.	CAISIGRNGSPLHF	TGTGCCATCAGTATCGGGAGAAACGGGTCACCCCTCCACTTT
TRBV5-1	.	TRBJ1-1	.	CASSSGDDTTEAFF	TGCGCCAGCAGCTCAGGGGATGATACCACTGAAGCTTTCTTT
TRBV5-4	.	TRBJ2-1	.	CASSPQGGGAYNEQFF	TGTGCCAGCAGCCCCCAGGGAGGCGGCGCTTACAATGAGCAGTTCTTC
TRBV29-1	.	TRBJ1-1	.	CSVGSGYTEAFF	TGCAGCGTTGGGTCGGGGTACACTGAAGCTTTCTTT
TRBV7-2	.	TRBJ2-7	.	CASQEGIVSEQYF	TGTGCCAGCCAAGAGGGTATAGTAAGCGAGCAGTACTTC
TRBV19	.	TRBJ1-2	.	CAVTPQDGFNYGYTF	TGTGCCGTAACCCCCCAAGACGGGTTCAACTATGGCTACACCTTC
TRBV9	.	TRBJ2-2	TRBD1	CASSPKGTGTGELFF	TGTGCCAGCAGCCCAAAAGGGACAGGGACCGGGGAGCTGTTTTTT
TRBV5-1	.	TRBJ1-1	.	CASSRGHEAFF	TGCGCCAGCAGCCGGGGACACGAAGCTTTCTTT
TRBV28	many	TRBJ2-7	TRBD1	CAIQERAAKQGVDEQYF	TGTGCCATCCAGGAGCGGGCGGCGAAACAGGGGGTCGACGAGCAGTACTTC
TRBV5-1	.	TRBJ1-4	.	CASSLGATNEKLFF	TGCGCCAGCAGCTTAGGGGCGACTAATGAAAAACTGTTTTTT
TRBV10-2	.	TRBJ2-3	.	CASSDGSPDTQYF	TGCGCCAGCAGTGATGGTAGCCCAGATACGCAGTATTTT
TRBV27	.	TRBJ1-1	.	CASSLLGGVFGKNTEAFF	TGTGCCAGCAGTTTACTGGGGGGGGTATTCGGGAAGAACACTGAAGCTTTCTTT